The table lists the clone carrying this TCR beta chain with a few counts. The antigen is unknown. As the method for making TCR beta libraries, quantitative 5'-RACE with molecular barcodes was used. TCRdb recomputed calls from the 5' RACE reads with MiXCR, one row per CDR3 protein. Here the sample spans around 340,000 distinct CDR3 sequences, roughly 14% being singletons. V dropped 7 bases and J dropped 7 bases, with 14 bases sitting between them. The CDR3 length is 13 residues. These data are taken from a study of CD8 T cells in ankylosing spondylitis. Study findings and constraints: Certain motif variants had earlier been reported in reactive arthritis synovial fluid and blood. Ankylosing spondylitis blood appeared to carry a characteristic TCR beta motif of fewer than 10 highly homologous variants.

The genes are TRBV12-3 or TRBV12-4 and TRBJ2-1, with a possible D match to TRBD1 (6 bases). The sequence was obtained from a male donor with ankylosing spondylitis or in good health (not recorded which). Sequencing was performed on blood, either unsorted or a sorted T cell fraction (not recorded which). This CDR3 is CASNRQVTNEQFF. CDR3 sequence (DNA): TGTGCCAGCAATCGACAGGTAACGAATGAGCAGTTCTTC.